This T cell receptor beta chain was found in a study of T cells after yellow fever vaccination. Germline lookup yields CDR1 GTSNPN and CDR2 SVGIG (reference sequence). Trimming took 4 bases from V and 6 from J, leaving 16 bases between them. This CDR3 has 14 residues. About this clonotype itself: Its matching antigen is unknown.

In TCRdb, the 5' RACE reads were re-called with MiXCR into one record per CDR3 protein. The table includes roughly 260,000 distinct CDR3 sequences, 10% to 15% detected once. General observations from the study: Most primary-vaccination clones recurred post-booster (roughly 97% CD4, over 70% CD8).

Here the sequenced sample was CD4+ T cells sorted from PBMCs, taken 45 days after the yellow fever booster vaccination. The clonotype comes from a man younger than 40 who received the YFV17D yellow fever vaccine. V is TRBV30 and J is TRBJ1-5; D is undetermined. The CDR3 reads CAWNPIDGSQPQHF. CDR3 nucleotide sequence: TGTGCCTGGAATCCTATAGACGGGAGTCAGCCCCAGCATTTT.